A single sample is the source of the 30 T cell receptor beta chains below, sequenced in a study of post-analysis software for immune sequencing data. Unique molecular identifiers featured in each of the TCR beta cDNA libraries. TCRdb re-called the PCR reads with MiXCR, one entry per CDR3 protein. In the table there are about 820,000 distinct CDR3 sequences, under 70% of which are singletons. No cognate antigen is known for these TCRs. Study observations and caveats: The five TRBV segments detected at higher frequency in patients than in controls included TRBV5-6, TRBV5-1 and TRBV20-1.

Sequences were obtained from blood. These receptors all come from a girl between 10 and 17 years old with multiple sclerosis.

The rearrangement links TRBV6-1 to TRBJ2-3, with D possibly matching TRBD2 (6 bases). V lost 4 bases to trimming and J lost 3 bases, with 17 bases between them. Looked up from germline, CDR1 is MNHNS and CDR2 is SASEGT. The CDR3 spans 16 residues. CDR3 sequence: CASSGGDSGRTDTQYF. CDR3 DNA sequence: TGTGCCAGCAGTGGAGGGGACTCGGGAAGGACAGATACGCAGTATTTT.

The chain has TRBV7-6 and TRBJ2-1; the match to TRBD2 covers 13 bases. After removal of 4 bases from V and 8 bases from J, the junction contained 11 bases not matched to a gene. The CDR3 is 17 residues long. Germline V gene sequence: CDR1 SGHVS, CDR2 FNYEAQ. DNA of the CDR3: TGTGCCAGCAGCTCCAGACGCGGACTAGCGGGAGACTATGAGCAGTTCTTC. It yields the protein CASSSRRGLAGDYEQFF.

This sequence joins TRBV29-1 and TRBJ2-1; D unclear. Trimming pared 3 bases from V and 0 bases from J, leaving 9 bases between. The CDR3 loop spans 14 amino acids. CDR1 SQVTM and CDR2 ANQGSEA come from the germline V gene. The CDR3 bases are TGCAGCGTTGACACCGCAAGCTCCTACAATGAGCAGTTCTTC. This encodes CSVDTASSYNEQFF.

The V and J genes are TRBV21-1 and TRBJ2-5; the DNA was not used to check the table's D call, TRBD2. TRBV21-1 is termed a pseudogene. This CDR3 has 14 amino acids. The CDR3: CASSSGGKGQTQYF. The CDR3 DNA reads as TGTGCCAGCAGCTCGGGAGGGAAAGGACAGACCCAGTACTTC.

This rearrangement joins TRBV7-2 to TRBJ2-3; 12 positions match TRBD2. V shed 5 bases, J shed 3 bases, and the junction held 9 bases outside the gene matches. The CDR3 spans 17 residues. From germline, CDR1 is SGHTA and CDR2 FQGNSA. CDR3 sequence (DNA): TGTGCCAGCAGCCCGAGAAGGACTAGCGGGGTTACAGATACGCAGTATTTT. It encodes CASSPRRTSGVTDTQYF.

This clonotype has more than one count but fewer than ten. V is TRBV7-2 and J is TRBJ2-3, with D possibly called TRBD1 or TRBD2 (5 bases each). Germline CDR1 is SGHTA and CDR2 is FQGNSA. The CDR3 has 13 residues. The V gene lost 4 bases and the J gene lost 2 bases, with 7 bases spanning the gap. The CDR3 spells CASSWDATDTQYF. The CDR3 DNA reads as TGTGCCAGCAGCTGGGACGCCACAGATACGCAGTATTTT. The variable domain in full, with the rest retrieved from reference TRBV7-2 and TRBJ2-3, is GAGVSQSPSNKVTEKGKDVELRCDPISGHTALYWYRQSLGQGLEFLIYFQGNSAPDKSGLPSDRFSAERTGGSVSTLTIQRTQQEDSAVYLCASSWDATDTQYFGPGTRLTVL.

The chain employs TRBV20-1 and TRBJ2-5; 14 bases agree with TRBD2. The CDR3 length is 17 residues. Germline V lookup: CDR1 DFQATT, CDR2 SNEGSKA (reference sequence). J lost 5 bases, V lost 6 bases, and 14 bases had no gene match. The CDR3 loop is CSAPPSTSGRARETQYF. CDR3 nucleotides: TGCAGTGCCCCGCCCTCGACTAGCGGGAGGGCCCGGGAGACCCAGTACTTC.

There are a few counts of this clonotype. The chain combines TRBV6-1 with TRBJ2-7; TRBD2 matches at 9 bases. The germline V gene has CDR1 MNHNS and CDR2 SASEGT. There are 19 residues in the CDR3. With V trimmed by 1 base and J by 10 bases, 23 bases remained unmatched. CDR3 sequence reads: CASSEEGSGGTKWGKAQYF. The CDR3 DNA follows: TGTGCCAGCAGTGAAGAGGGTAGCGGGGGAACCAAGTGGGGAAAGGCCCAGTACTTC.

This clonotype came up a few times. CDR3: CASSPRHEAGEFF. Written as DNA, the CDR3 is TGTGCCAGCTCACCTCGCCACGAGGCTGGGGAGTTCTTC. This chain links TRBV18 with TRBJ2-1; D is uncertain. The CDR3 spans 13 residues. Germline CDR1 KGHSH, CDR2 LQKENI. Trimming stripped 3 bases from V and 14 bases from J, with 17 bases between.

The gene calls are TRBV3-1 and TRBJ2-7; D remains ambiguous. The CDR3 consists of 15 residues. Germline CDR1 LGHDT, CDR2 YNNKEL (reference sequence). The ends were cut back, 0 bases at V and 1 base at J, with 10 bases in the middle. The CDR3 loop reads CASSQEAGRSYEQYF. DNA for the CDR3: TGTGCCAGCAGCCAAGAAGCAGGAAGGTCCTACGAGCAGTACTTC.

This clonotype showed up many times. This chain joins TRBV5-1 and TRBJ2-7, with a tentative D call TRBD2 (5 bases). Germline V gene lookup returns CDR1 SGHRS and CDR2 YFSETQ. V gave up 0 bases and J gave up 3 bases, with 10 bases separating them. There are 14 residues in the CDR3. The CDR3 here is CASSLDSGGYEQYF. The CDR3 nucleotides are TGCGCCAGCAGCTTGGACAGCGGTGGCTACGAGCAGTACTTC.

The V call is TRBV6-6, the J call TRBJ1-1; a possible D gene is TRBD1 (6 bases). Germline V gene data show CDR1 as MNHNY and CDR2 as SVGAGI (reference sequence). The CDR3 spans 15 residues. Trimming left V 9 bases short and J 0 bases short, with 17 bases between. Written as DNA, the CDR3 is TGTGCCAGTTCCGAACCGGGACATCTGAACACTGAAGCTTTCTTT. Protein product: CASSEPGHLNTEAFF.

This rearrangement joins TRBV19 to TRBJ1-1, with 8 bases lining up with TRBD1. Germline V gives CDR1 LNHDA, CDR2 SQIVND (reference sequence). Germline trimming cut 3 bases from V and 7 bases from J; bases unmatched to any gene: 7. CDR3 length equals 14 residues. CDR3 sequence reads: CASSIQSGTGEAFF. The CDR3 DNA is TGTGCCAGTAGTATCCAATCCGGGACAGGTGAAGCTTTCTTT.

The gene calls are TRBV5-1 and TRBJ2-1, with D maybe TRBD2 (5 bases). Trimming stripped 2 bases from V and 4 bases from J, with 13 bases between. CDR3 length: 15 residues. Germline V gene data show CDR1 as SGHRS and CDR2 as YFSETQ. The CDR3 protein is CASSLESREYNEQFF. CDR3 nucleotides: TGCGCCAGCAGCTTAGAATCACGGGAATACAATGAGCAGTTCTTC.

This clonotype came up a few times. The CDR3 DNA reads TGTGCCAGCAGCGCGCTTGACACCCTTAACTATGGCTACACCTTC. Its translation: CASSALDTLNYGYTF. The chain recombines TRBV9 with TRBJ1-2, with D uncertain. Germline CDR1 SGDLS, CDR2 YYNGEE. With 3 bases removed from V and 1 base from J, the gap between germline ends came to 13 bases. This CDR3 region has 15 residues.

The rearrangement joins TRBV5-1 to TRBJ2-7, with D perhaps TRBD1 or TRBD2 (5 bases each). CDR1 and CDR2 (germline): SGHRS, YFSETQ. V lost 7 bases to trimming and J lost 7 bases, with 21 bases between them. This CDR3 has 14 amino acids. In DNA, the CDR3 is TGCGCCAGCGCTTCCGGGACCCTGAGCCATGAGCAGTACTTC. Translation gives CASASGTLSHEQYF.

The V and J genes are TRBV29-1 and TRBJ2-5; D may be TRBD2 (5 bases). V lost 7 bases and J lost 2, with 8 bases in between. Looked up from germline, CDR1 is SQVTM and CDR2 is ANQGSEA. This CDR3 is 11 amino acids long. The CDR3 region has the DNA TGCAGCGCTAAGCGGCAAGAGACCCAGTACTTC. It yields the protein CSAKRQETQYF.

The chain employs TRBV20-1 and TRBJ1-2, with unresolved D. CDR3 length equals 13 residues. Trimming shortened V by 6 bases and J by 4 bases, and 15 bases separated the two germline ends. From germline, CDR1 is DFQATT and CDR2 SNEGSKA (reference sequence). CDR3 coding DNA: TGCAGTGCCTTCGGATCCGTTGGCTATGGCTACACCTTC. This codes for CSAFGSVGYGYTF.

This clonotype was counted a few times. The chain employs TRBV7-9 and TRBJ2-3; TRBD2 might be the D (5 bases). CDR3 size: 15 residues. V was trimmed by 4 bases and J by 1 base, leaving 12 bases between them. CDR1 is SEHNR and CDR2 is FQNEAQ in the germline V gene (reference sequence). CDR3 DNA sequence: TGTGCCAGCAGCTCGTACCCCGGGGGCACAGATACGCAGTATTTT. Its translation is CASSSYPGGTDTQYF. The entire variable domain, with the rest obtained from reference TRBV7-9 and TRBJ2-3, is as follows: DTGVSQNPRHKITKRGQNVTFRCDPISEHNRLYWYRQTLGQGPEFLTYFQNEAQLEKSRLLSDRFSAERPKGSFSTLEIQRTEQGDSAMYLCASSSYPGGTDTQYFGPGTRLTVL.

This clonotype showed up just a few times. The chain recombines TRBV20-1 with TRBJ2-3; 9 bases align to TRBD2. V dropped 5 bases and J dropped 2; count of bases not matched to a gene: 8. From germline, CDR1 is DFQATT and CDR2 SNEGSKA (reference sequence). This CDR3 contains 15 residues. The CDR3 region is CSAPVLAGPTDTQYF. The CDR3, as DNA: TGCAGTGCTCCCGTACTAGCGGGCCCCACAGATACGCAGTATTTT.

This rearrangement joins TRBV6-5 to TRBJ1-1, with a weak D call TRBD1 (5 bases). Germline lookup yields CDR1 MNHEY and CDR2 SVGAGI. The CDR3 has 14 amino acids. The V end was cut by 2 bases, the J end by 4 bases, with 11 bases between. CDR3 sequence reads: CASSYGGAATEAFF. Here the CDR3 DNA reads TGTGCCAGCAGTTACGGAGGGGCAGCCACTGAAGCTTTCTTT.

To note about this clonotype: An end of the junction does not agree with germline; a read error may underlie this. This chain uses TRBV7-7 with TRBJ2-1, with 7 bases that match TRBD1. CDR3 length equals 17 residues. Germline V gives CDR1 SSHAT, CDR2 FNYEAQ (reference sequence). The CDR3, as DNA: TGTGCTAGCAGCTTAGCTTACGCCAGGGGGTCCTACAATGAGCAGTTCTTC. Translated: CASSLAYARGSYNEQFF. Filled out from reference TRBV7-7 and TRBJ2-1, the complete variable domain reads GAGVSQSPRYKVTKRGQDVTLRCDPISSHATLYWYQQALGQGPEFLTYFNYEAQPDKSGLPSDRFSAERPEGSISTLTIQRTEQRDSAMYRCASSLAYARGSYNEQFFGPGTRLTVL.

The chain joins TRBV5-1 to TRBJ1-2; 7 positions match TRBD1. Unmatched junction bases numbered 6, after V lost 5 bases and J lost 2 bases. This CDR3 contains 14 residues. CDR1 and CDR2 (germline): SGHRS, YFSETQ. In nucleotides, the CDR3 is TGCGCCAGCAGACCGACAGGGCTGAACTATGGCTACACCTTC. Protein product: CASRPTGLNYGYTF.

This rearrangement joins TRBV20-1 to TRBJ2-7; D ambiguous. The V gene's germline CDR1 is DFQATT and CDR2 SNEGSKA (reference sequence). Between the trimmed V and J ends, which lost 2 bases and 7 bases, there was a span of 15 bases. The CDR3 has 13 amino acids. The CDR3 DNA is TGCAGTGCTAGATCAACACCCCTACGGGAGCAGTACTTC. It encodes CSARSTPLREQYF.

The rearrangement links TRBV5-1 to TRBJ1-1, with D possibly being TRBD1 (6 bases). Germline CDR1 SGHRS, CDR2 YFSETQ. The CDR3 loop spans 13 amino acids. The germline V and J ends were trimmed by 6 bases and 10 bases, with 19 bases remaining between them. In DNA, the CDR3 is TGCGCCAGCAACCATGGTGGAGGGGGGGGAGCTTTCTTT. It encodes CASNHGGGGGAFF.

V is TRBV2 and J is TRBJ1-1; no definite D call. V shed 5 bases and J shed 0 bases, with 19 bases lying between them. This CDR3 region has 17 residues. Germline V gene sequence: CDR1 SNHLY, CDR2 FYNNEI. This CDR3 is CASSPFTGEIMNTEAFF. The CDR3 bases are TGTGCCAGCAGTCCGTTCACCGGGGAGATAATGAACACTGAAGCTTTCTTT.

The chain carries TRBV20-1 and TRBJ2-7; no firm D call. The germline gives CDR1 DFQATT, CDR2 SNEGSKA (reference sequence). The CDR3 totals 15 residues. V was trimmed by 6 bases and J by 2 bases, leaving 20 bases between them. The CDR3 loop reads CSAAPLSIYTYEQYF. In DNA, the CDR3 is TGCAGTGCAGCCCCTCTTAGCATATACACCTACGAGCAGTACTTC.

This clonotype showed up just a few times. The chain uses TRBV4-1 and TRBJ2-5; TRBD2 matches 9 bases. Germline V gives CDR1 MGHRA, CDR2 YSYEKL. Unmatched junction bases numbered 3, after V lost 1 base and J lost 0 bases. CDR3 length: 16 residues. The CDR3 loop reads CASSQAASGDQETQYF. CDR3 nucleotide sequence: TGCGCCAGCAGCCAAGCGGCTAGCGGGGACCAAGAGACCCAGTACTTC.

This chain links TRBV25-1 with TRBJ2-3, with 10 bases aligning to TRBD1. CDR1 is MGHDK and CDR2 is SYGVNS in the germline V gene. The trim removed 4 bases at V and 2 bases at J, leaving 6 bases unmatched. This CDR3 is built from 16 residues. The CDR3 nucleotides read TGTGCCAGCAGTGGATGGACAGGGGGGACCACAGATACGCAGTATTTT. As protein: CASSGWTGGTTDTQYF.

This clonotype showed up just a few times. This CDR3 reads CASSLGGTGGQPQHF. The DNA for the CDR3 is TGTGCCAGCAGCTTAGGGGGGACAGGGGGTCAGCCCCAGCATTTT. V and J are TRBV7-9 and TRBJ1-5; TRBD1 agrees at 11 bases. The CDR3 length is 15 residues. The V gene's germline CDR1 is SEHNR and CDR2 FQNEAQ (reference sequence). Trimming at V came to 1 base and at J to 6 bases, leaving 2 bases not matched to a gene.